Shown below are 14 T cell receptor beta chains from a single sample sequenced in a study of molecular identifiers for immune sequencing clone quantification. TCRdb itself ran the PCR reads through MiXCR, one entry per CDR3 protein. The repertoire holds under 600,000 distinct CDR3 sequences, with around a fifth as singletons. Sequenced: naive CD8+ T cells from blood, with Jurkat cell RNA spiked in. Noted subset: FACS-sorted CD8+CD4-CCR7+CD45RA+ naive T cells. The receptors here all came from a human donor in good health. Some libraries in this study had Jurkat cell RNA spiked in.

The V gene is TRBV6-5, the J gene TRBJ2-7; maybe TRBD1 (5 bases). The CDR3 spans 13 residues. CDR1 is MNHEY, CDR2 SVGAGI, per germline. Trimming left V 10 bases short and J 4 bases short, with 17 bases between. The CDR3 is CATRDRYMYEQYF. DNA for the CDR3: TGTGCCACCCGAGACAGATATATGTACGAGCAGTACTTC.

A note on this clonotype: This clone may be a read error of a much larger clone one base away. The chain joins TRBV24-1 to TRBJ2-1, with 8 bases that match TRBD1. The V segment lost 0 bases and the J segment 7 bases; nucleotides outside the gene matches: 4. Germline V gives CDR1 KGHDR, CDR2 SFDVKD. This CDR3 has 15 residues. For the CDR3, the DNA is TGTGCCACCAGTGATTTGGGCGACAGGGGAAATGAGCAGTTCTTC. This gives the protein CATSDLGDRGNEQFF.

The sample holds a few counts of this clonotype. The chain carries TRBV7-9 and TRBJ1-5; D call uncertain. V lost 3 bases to trimming and J lost 7 bases, with 13 bases between them. The CDR3 has 14 residues. Germline V gene lookup returns CDR1 SEHNR and CDR2 FQNEAQ (reference sequence). CDR3: CASSFPQPGQPQHF. CDR3 nucleotide sequence: TGTGCCAGCAGCTTTCCCCAGCCCGGGCAGCCCCAGCATTTT. The variable domain in full, with the rest retrieved from reference TRBV7-9 and TRBJ1-5, is DTGVSQNPRHKITKRGQNVTFRCDPISEHNRLYWYRQTLGQGPEFLTYFQNEAQLEKSRLLSDRFSAERPKGSFSTLEIQRTEQGDSAMYLCASSFPQPGQPQHFGDGTRLSIL.

As to this clonotype: A much larger clone lies a single base off, so this may be a read error. Because it lacks the conserved phenylalanine or tryptophan at the end, this CDR3 is likely a read error. The chain has TRBV19 and TRBJ2-5; no reliable D call. The CDR3 sequence is 14 residues long. Trimming stripped 3 bases from V and 0 bases from J, with 8 bases between. Germline V CDR1 and CDR2: LNHDA, SQIVND (reference sequence). As DNA, the CDR3 is TGTGCCAGTAGTATTTATGGTTACCAAGAGACCCAGTACCTC. This sequence encodes CASSIYGYQETQYL.

V and J are TRBV20-1 and TRBJ2-3; D is perhaps TRBD1 (5 bases). Germline assignment: CDR1 DFQATT and CDR2 SNEGSKA (reference sequence). V dropped 0 bases and J dropped 5 bases, with 9 bases sitting between them. The length of the CDR3 is 13 residues. CDR3 coding DNA: TGCAGTGCTAGAGAAGGGGTGGGAGATACGCAGTATTTT. Amino acids: CSAREGVGDTQYF.

This clonotype appeared a few times. An end of the junction differs from the germline gene, which may be a read error. The gene calls are TRBV4-2 and TRBJ2-1, with a tentative D call TRBD2 (5 bases). The CDR3 loop spans 17 amino acids. Germline assignment: CDR1 LGHNA and CDR2 YNFKEQ. The CDR3 region has the DNA TGCGCCAGCAGCCAAGATCGTGCAGCGGCACAGTACAATGAGCAGTTCTTC. The encoded protein is CASSQDRAAAQYNEQFF.

This clonotype was detected many times. This chain uses TRBV27 with TRBJ2-1; possibly TRBD2 for D (5 bases). The CDR3 covers 12 residues. Germline loops: CDR1 MNHEY, CDR2 SMNVEV (reference sequence). V was clipped by 4 bases and J by 9 bases, with 10 bases between them. The CDR3 sequence is CASSWSGGEQFF. CDR3 in DNA: TGTGCCAGCAGTTGGAGCGGCGGTGAGCAGTTCTTC.

The V and J genes are TRBV9 and TRBJ2-2; D not certain. CDR1 SGDLS and CDR2 YYNGEE come from the germline V gene. This CDR3 contains 14 residues. Trimming left V 4 bases short and J 0 bases short, with 7 bases between. The CDR3 DNA is TGTGCCAGCAGCCCCCGTTCGAACACCGGGGAGCTGTTTTTT. It is translated as CASSPRSNTGELFF.

This sequence joins TRBV19 and TRBJ2-1; 15 bases are shared with TRBD2. V lost 5 bases, J lost 2 bases, and 10 bases stayed unmatched. From germline, CDR1 is LNHDA and CDR2 SQIVND (reference sequence). CDR3 length: 19 residues. CDR3 sequence (DNA): TGTGCCAGTAGTCAGGGACTAGCGGGAGGAGTCGCGGCCTACAATGAGCAGTTCTTC. Translated, it gives CASSQGLAGGVAAYNEQFF.

The genes are TRBV29-1 and TRBJ2-1; no firm D call. Germline V gene data show CDR1 as SQVTM and CDR2 as ANQGSEA. The CDR3 length is 12 residues. Trimming took 1 base from V and 9 from J, leaving 10 bases between them. CDR3 amino acids: CSVEAAAAEQFF. CDR3 nucleotide sequence: TGCAGCGTTGAAGCGGCAGCTGCTGAGCAGTTCTTC.

This clonotype was found many times. The chain couples TRBV4-1 to TRBJ2-3; 8 bases fit TRBD2. Germline assignment: CDR1 MGHRA and CDR2 YSYEKL. The CDR3 contains 14 residues. The trim removed 2 bases at V and 14 bases at J, leaving 12 bases unmatched. The DNA for the CDR3 is TGCGCCAGCAGCCAACTCATCGGGACTAGTCAGCCGTATTTT. Translating it yields CASSQLIGTSQPYF.

At least ten counts were recorded for this clonotype. This chain links TRBV5-6 with TRBJ2-1; 8 nucleotides agree with TRBD2. Germline V gene data show CDR1 as SGHDT and CDR2 as YYEEEE. This CDR3 region has 19 residues. V shed 0 bases, J shed 2 bases, and the junction held 13 bases outside the gene matches. CDR3 nucleotide sequence: TGTGCCAGCAGCTTGGCCCTTACGGGACTAGGAAGGCCCTACAATGAGCAGTTCTTC. Its translation: CASSLALTGLGRPYNEQFF.

Regarding this clonotype: One base away lies a much larger clone, so this may be a sequencing read error. The genes are TRBV6-2 or TRBV6-3 and TRBJ1-5; 9 nucleotides agree with TRBD1. Germline V gene lookup returns CDR1 MNHEY and CDR2 SVGEGT. V gave up 6 bases and J gave up 9 bases; unmatched junction bases: 9. There are 14 residues in the CDR3. The CDR3 bases are TGTGCCAGCAGATATACAGGGGGCGATCGGCCCCAGCATTTT. Protein sequence: CASRYTGGDRPQHF.

A few counts support this clonotype. DNA for the CDR3: TGTGCCAGCAGCCAAGGTAACCCCTACGAGCAGTACTTC. As protein: CASSQGNPYEQYF. The chain uses TRBV3-1 and TRBJ2-7; no definite D call. The germline V and J ends were trimmed by 1 base and 2 bases, with 6 bases remaining between them. CDR3 length: 13 amino acids. CDR1 is LGHDT, CDR2 YNNKEL, per germline (reference sequence).